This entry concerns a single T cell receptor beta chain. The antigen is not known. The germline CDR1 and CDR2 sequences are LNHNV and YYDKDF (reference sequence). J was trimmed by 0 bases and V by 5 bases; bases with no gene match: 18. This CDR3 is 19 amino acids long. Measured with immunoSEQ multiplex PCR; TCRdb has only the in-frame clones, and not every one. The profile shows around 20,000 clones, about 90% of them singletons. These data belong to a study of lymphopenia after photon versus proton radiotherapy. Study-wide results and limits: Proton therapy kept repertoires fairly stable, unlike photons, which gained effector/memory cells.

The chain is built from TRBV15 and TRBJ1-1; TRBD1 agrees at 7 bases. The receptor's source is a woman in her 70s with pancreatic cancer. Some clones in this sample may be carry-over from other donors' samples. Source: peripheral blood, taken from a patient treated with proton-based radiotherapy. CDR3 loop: CATSVYPRGTTGLNTEAFF. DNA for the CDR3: TGTGCCACCAGCGTCTACCCCAGGGGAACGACAGGGTTGAACACTGAAGCTTTCTTT.